This T cell receptor (beta chain) comes out of a study of T cell responses to AZD1222 COVID-19 vaccine. Study conclusions and caveats: Reportedly, nearly half the spike-specific TCRs target unmutated variant regions. Two AZD1222 doses significantly raised spike-specific TCR breadth and depth over controls.

Profiled with immunoSEQ multiplex PCR; TCRdb holds only in-frame clones, not every one. The profile shows about 110,000 clones, 70% to 90% of them singletons. Worth noting for this clone: What it recognizes is unknown.

V dropped 1 base and J dropped 13 bases, with 10 bases sitting between them. The CDR3 is 12 amino acids. CDR1 is SGHTA and CDR2 is FQGNSA in the germline V gene. The receptor's source is an adult in good health. The chain uses TRBV7-2 and TRBJ2-2; D might be TRBD2 (5 bases). Sequenced here: peripheral blood, sampled on day 0 of AZD1222 vaccination. The CDR3 DNA reads as TGTGCCAGCAGCTTAGATATTGGGAGGCTGTTTTTT. Its protein is CASSLDIGRLFF.